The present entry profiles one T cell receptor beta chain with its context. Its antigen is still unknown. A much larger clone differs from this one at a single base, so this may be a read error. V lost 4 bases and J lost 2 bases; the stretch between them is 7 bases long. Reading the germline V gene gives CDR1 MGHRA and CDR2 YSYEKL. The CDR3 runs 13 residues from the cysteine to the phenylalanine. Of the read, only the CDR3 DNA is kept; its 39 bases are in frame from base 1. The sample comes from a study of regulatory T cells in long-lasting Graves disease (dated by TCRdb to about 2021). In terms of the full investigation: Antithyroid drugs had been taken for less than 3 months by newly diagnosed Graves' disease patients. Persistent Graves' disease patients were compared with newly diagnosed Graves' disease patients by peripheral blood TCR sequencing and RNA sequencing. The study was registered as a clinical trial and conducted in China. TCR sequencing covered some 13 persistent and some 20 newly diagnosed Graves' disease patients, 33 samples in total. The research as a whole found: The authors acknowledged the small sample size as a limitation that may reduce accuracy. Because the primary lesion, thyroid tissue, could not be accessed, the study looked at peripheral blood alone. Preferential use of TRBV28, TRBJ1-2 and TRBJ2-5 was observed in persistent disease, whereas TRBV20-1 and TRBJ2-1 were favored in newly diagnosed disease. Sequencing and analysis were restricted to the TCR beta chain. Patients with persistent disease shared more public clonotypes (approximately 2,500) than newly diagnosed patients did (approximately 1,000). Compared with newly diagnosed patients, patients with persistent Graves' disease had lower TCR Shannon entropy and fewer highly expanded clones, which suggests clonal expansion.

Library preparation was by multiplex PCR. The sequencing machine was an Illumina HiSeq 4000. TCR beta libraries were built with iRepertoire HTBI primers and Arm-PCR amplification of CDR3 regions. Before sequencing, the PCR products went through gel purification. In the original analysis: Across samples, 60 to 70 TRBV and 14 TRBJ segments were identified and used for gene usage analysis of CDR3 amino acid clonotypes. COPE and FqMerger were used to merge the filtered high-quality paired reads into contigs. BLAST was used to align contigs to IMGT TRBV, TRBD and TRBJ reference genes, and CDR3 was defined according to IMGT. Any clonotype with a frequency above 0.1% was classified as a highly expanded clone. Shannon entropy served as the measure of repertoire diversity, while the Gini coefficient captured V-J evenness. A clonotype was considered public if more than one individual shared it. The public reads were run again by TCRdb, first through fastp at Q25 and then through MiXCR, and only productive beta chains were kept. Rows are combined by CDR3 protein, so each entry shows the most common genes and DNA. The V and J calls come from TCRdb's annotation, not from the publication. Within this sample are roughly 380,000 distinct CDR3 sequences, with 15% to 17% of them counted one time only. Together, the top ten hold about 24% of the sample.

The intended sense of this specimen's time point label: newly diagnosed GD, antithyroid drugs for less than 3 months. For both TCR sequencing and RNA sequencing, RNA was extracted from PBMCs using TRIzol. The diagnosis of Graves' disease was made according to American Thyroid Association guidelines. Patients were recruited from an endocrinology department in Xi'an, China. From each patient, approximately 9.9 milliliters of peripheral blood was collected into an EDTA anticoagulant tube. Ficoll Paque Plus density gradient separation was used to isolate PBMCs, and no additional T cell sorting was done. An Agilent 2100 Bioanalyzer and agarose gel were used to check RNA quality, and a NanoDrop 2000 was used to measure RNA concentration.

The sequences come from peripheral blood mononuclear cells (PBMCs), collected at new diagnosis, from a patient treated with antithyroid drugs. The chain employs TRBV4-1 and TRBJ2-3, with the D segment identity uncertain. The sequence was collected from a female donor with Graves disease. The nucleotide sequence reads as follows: TGCGCCAGCAGCCGGGTCAACACAGATACGCAGTATTTT. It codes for CASSRVNTDTQYF.